These 28 T cell receptor beta chains originate from one sample sequenced in a study of blood T cell repertoires in COVID-19. Some clones are missing from TCRdb's copy, which holds only in-frame ones; the method was immunoSEQ multiplex PCR. The sample contains about 82,000 clones, roughly four fifths of which appear only once. The sample comprised peripheral blood. The receptors shown here come from a man between 45 and 60 years old with active or convalescent COVID-19.

The genes are TRBV5-5 and TRBJ2-1, with a weak D call TRBD1 (6 bases). Germline V lookup: CDR1 SGHKS, CDR2 YYEKEE (reference sequence). V lost 1 base and J lost 10, with 21 bases in between. The CDR3 sequence is 16 residues long. The CDR3 coding sequence is TGTGCCAGCAGCTTGTTCGTCGCAGTACAGGGCCGAGAGCAGTTCTTC. Translating it yields CASSLFVAVQGREQFF.

This chain joins TRBV6-5 and TRBJ1-1, with a weak D call TRBD1 (5 bases). V lost 2 bases, J lost 4 bases, and 14 bases lay in between. The CDR3 covers 15 residues. Germline V CDR1 and CDR2: MNHEY, SVGAGI. Here the CDR3 reads CASSYRGLWSTEAFF. CDR3 DNA sequence: TGTGCCAGCAGTTACCGGGGACTTTGGAGCACTGAAGCTTTCTTT.

The rearrangement joins TRBV6-5 to TRBJ2-2, with D unresolved. This CDR3 has 14 residues. V was cut by 6 bases and J by 1 base, with 9 bases left in between. Germline V gives CDR1 MNHEY, CDR2 SVGAGI. In DNA form, the CDR3 reads TGTGCCAGCAGCCAACAGATGAACACCGGGGAGCTGTTTTTT. This translates into CASSQQMNTGELFF.

The chain links TRBV6-6 to TRBJ1-5; D might be TRBD1 (6 bases). The CDR3 consists of 17 residues. Germline lookup yields CDR1 MNHNY and CDR2 SVGAGI (reference sequence). V was pared by 5 bases and J by 1 base, with 18 bases between. The CDR3: CASSRYRETKSNQPQHF. CDR3 DNA sequence: TGTGCCAGCAGTAGATACAGGGAAACTAAAAGCAATCAGCCCCAGCATTTT.

This clone has only a few counts. This rearrangement joins TRBV19 to TRBJ2-3; D remains unclear. Trimming took off 10 bases at V and 5 bases at J, with 10 bases between the two ends. CDR3 size: 11 residues. CDR1 is LNHDA and CDR2 is SQIVND in the germline V gene (reference sequence). CDR3 loop: CATRVVDTQYF. The DNA of the CDR3 is TGTGCCACCCGCGTTGTAGATACGCAGTATTTT.

The chain recombines TRBV19 with TRBJ2-1; possibly TRBD1 for D (6 bases). V was cut by 3 bases and J by 5 bases, with 8 bases left in between. The CDR3 runs to 13 residues. The V gene's germline CDR1 is LNHDA and CDR2 SQIVND (reference sequence). CDR3: CASSIGQNNEQFF. The DNA for the CDR3 is TGTGCCAGTAGTATCGGACAGAACAATGAGCAGTTCTTC.

This clone is a singleton in its sample. J is TRBJ1-2 and V is TRBV2, with 7 positions matching TRBD1. The V and J ends lost 6 bases and 6 bases, in that order; junction bases with no gene match: 4. The CDR3 is 12 amino acids. CDR1 is SNHLY, CDR2 FYNNEI, per germline. The CDR3 DNA sequence: TGTGCCAGCAGCCCACAGGGGAATGGCTACACCTTC. Translation: CASSPQGNGYTF.

The chain is built from TRBV5-1 and TRBJ2-3; 7 nucleotides align to TRBD1. The CDR3 contains 16 residues. The V segment lost 2 bases and the J segment 1 base; nucleotides outside the gene matches: 7. Germline CDR1 reads SGHRS; CDR2 reads YFSETQ. The CDR3 region is CASSFTRGLGTDTQYF. The CDR3 DNA reads as TGCGCCAGCAGCTTCACGAGGGGGCTCGGCACAGATACGCAGTATTTT.

V gene TRBV28 combines with J gene TRBJ1-2; a weak D match, TRBD1 (5 bases). CDR1 MDHEN and CDR2 SYDVKM come from the germline V gene. V lost 5 bases and J lost 8, with 21 bases in between. The length of the CDR3 is 15 residues. The CDR3 sequence: CASSDRLTAGGGYTF. In nucleotides, the CDR3 is TGTGCCAGCAGTGACAGATTGACGGCCGGGGGGGGCTACACCTTC.

The CDR3 protein is CTSSQPLDSSDTQYF. The CDR3 DNA reads TGCACCAGCAGCCAACCCCTCGACTCCTCGGATACGCAGTATTTT. The J gene is TRBJ2-3, the V gene TRBV1; no DNA check was done on the table's D call, TRBD2. TRBV1 is termed a pseudogene. The CDR3 is 15 amino acids.

The chain couples TRBV5-4 to TRBJ2-1; 11 nucleotides match TRBD2. This CDR3 is built from 15 residues. V lost 3 bases and J lost 10; bases outside the gene matches: 9. Germline V gene sequence: CDR1 SGHNT, CDR2 YYREEE (reference sequence). The CDR3: CASSSLAGGPLEQFF. The CDR3 bases are TGTGCCAGCAGCTCTCTAGCGGGGGGCCCTCTAGAGCAGTTCTTC.

V gene TRBV24-1 combines with J gene TRBJ1-1, with TRBD1 matching over 12 bases. After removal of 6 bases from V and 6 bases from J, the junction contained 4 bases not matched to a gene. CDR1 KGHDR and CDR2 SFDVKD come from the germline V gene. The CDR3 is made up of 14 amino acids. The CDR3 DNA sequence: TGTGCCACCAGTAGGGGACAGGGGGCCTCTGAAGCTTTCTTT. Translated: CATSRGQGASEAFF.

The rearrangement links TRBV15 to TRBJ2-1, with 10 bases lining up with TRBD1. The CDR3 contains 15 residues. The ends lost 1 base at V and 9 bases at J; junction bases unmatched: 6. The germline V gene encodes CDR1 LNHNV and CDR2 YYDKDF (reference sequence). In DNA form, the CDR3 reads TGTGCCACCAGCAGAGTTCCGGGACAGGGGTTTGAGCAGTTCTTC. Protein: CATSRVPGQGFEQFF.

This clone was counted a single time. The chain uses TRBV19 and TRBJ1-3; D is possibly TRBD1 (6 bases). CDR1 LNHDA and CDR2 SQIVND come from the germline V gene (reference sequence). The germline V and J ends were trimmed by 4 bases and 1 base, with 8 bases remaining between them. The CDR3 runs to 14 residues. CDR3 bases: TGTGCCAGTAGTACAGGGGATTCTGGAAACACCATATATTTT. This encodes CASSTGDSGNTIYF.

The gene calls are TRBV27 and TRBJ2-1, with 10 bases fitting TRBD2. The V gene end was trimmed by 2 bases and the J gene end by 6 bases; junction bases not matched to a gene: 10. Germline loops: CDR1 MNHEY, CDR2 SMNVEV (reference sequence). CDR3 size: 17 residues. The DNA of the CDR3 is TGTGCCAGCAGTTTAGGGAGCGGGGGGGTATCTCGCAATGAGCAGTTCTTC. Residues: CASSLGSGGVSRNEQFF.

This clone showed up just once. V is TRBV28 and J is TRBJ2-7; D may be TRBD1 (5 bases). With 7 bases removed from V and 3 bases from J, the gap between germline ends came to 16 bases. The germline V gene encodes CDR1 MDHEN and CDR2 SYDVKM. This CDR3 region has 14 residues. The chain's CDR3 is CASTPSGKGYEQYV. The DNA of the CDR3 is TGTGCCAGCACCCCCTCAGGGAAGGGCTACGAGCAGTACGTC.

The chain is built from TRBV6-2 or TRBV6-3 and TRBJ2-7; 7 nucleotides agree with TRBD1. The J segment lost 7 bases and the V segment lost 5 bases, leaving 11 bases of the junction unmatched. The CDR3 runs 14 residues. Germline values: CDR1 MNHEY, CDR2 SVGEGT. The CDR3, as DNA: TGTGCCAGCAGTCAACCGACAGGGATGGTGGAGCAGTACTTC. This translates into CASSQPTGMVEQYF.

The chain combines TRBV28 with TRBJ2-6; no clear D. This CDR3 has 12 amino acids. The ends were cut back, 10 bases at V and 0 bases at J, with 4 bases in the middle. Germline V gives CDR1 MDHEN, CDR2 SYDVKM. The CDR3 DNA sequence: TGTGCCACCCACTCTGGGGCCAACGTCCTGACTTTC. It encodes CATHSGANVLTF.

The gene calls are TRBV6-2 or TRBV6-3 and TRBJ1-1; 7 nucleotides agree with TRBD1. Germline values: CDR1 MNHEY, CDR2 SVGEGT. V was clipped by 0 bases and J by 5 bases; unmatched bases: 6. The CDR3 has 15 residues. CDR3: CASSYSGQGETEAFF. The CDR3 coding sequence is TGTGCCAGCAGTTACTCGGGTCAGGGGGAAACTGAAGCTTTCTTT.

This rearrangement joins TRBV19 to TRBJ2-1; 13 bases match TRBD2. The trim removed 3 bases at V and 7 bases at J, leaving 9 bases unmatched. This CDR3 contains 17 residues. Germline CDR1 is LNHDA and CDR2 is SQIVND (reference sequence). The CDR3 DNA is TGTGCCAGTAGTATCCTGACTAGCGGGGGGCCGGGGAATGAGCAGTTCTTC. This sequence encodes CASSILTSGGPGNEQFF.

Only a few counts were recorded for this clone. The chain combines TRBV2 with TRBJ1-6; no firm D call. Trimming cost V 7 bases and J 13 bases, with 11 bases left between them. Germline lookup yields CDR1 SNHLY and CDR2 FYNNEI. The CDR3 is made up of 11 amino acids. CDR3 DNA: TGTGCCAGCACCCTAACCGGGCCCCTCCACTTT. It specifies CASTLTGPLHF. The variable domain in full, with the rest retrieved from reference TRBV2 and TRBJ1-6, is EPEVTQTPSHQVTQMGQEVILRCVPISNHLYFYWYRQILGQKVEFLVSFYNNEISEKSEIFDDQFSVERPDGSNFTLKIRSTKLEDSAMYFCASTLTGPLHFGNGTRLTVT.

The chain recombines TRBV19 with TRBJ1-6; a possible D gene is TRBD1 (5 bases). Germline CDR1 is LNHDA and CDR2 is SQIVND (reference sequence). The CDR3 loop spans 15 amino acids. Deletions cut 7 bases from V and 8 bases from J, with 18 bases between. CDR3 in amino acids: CASTWTFAGDSPLHF. CDR3 nucleotides: TGTGCCAGTACCTGGACCTTTGCGGGGGATTCACCCCTCCACTTT.

This chain links TRBV18 with TRBJ1-2; D gene unclear. The CDR3 contains 14 residues. V was pared by 3 bases and J by 7 bases, with 15 bases between. Germline values: CDR1 KGHSH, CDR2 LQKENI. The DNA for the CDR3 is TGTGCCAGCTCACCCCTGGACTCTAGCGGTGGCTACACCTTC. Encoded protein: CASSPLDSSGGYTF. Looking up the rest from reference TRBV18 and TRBJ1-2 gives the full variable domain: NAGVMQNPRHLVRRRGQEARLRCSPMKGHSHVYWYRQLPEEGLKFMVYLQKENIIDESGMPKERFSAEFPKEGPSILRIQQVVRGDSAAYFCASSPLDSSGGYTFGSGTRLTVV.

This chain connects TRBV4-2 to TRBJ2-1; 12 positions agree with TRBD2. V was pared by 0 bases and J by 4 bases, with 4 bases of the junction left unmatched. In germline, CDR1 is LGHNA, CDR2 YNFKEQ. The CDR3 covers 17 residues. CDR3 coding DNA: TGTGCCAGCAGCCAAGATAGACTAGCGGGGGCATACAATGAGCAGTTCTTC. This gives the protein CASSQDRLAGAYNEQFF.

The chain recombines TRBV7-2 with TRBJ2-7; 7 bases agree with TRBD1. Germline V gene sequence: CDR1 SGHTA, CDR2 FQGNSA. Germline trimming cut 5 bases from V and 0 bases from J; bases unmatched to any gene: 7. The CDR3 totals 15 residues. The CDR3 region is CASSTTTGPSYEQYF. In DNA, the CDR3 is TGTGCCAGCAGCACTACGACAGGGCCCTCCTACGAGCAGTACTTC. The full variable domain, in which reference TRBV7-2 and TRBJ2-7 provide the parts outside the CDR3, is GAGVSQSPSNKVTEKGKDVELRCDPISGHTALYWYRQSLGQGLEFLIYFQGNSAPDKSGLPSDRFSAERTGGSVSTLTIQRTQQEDSAVYLCASSTTTGPSYEQYFGPGTRLTVT.

The chain employs TRBV2 and TRBJ1-5; a weak D match, TRBD1 (5 bases). Trimming pared 6 bases from V and 5 bases from J, leaving 14 bases between. The germline CDR1 and CDR2 sequences are SNHLY and FYNNEI. The CDR3 extends over 14 amino acids. The CDR3 sequence: CASRLTVSYQPQHF. Written as DNA, the CDR3 is TGTGCCAGCAGATTGACAGTATCCTATCAGCCCCAGCATTTT.

V usage is TRBV10-1 and J usage is TRBJ2-1; 12 nucleotides align to TRBD2. This CDR3 has 14 amino acids. The junction had 4 bases not matched to a gene; V was cut back by 7 bases and J by 6 bases. Germline CDR1 WNHNN, CDR2 SYGVQD (reference sequence). This CDR3 reads CASKTSGGPNEQFF. CDR3 in DNA: TGCGCCAGCAAGACTAGCGGGGGACCCAATGAGCAGTTCTTC.

This sequence joins TRBV7-9 and TRBJ1-1; TRBD1 agrees at 7 bases. The CDR3 is made up of 16 amino acids. Germline V gene sequence: CDR1 SEHNR, CDR2 FQNEAQ (reference sequence). J lost 0 bases, V lost 2 bases, and 6 bases had no gene match. CDR3 DNA sequence: TGTGCCAGCAGCTTACATTCGGGACAGTTGAACACTGAAGCTTTCTTT. It codes for CASSLHSGQLNTEAFF.